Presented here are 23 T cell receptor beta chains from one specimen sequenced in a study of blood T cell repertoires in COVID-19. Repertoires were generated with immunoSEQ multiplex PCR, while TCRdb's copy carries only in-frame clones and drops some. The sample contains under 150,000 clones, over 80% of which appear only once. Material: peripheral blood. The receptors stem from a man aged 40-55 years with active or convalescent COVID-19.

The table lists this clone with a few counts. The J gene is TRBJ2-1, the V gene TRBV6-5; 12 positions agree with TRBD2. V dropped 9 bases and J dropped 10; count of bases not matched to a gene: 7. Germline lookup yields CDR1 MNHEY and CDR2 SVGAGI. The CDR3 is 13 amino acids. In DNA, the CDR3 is TGTGCCAGTGGGGCTAGCGGGGGGGCGGAGCAGTTCTTC. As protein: CASGASGGAEQFF.

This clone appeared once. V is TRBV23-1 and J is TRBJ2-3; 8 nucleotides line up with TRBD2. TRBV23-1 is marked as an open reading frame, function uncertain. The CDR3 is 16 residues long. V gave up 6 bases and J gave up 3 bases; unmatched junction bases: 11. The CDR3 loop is CASRSKAGGGTDTQYF. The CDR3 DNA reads TGCGCCAGCAGAAGTAAGGCGGGGGGTGGTACAGATACGCAGTATTTT.

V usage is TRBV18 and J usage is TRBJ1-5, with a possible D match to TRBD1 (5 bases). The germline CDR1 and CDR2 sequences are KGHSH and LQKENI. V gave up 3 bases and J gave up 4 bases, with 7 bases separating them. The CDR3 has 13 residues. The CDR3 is CASSPAGNQPQHF. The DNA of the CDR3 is TGTGCCAGCTCACCGGCAGGGAATCAGCCCCAGCATTTT.

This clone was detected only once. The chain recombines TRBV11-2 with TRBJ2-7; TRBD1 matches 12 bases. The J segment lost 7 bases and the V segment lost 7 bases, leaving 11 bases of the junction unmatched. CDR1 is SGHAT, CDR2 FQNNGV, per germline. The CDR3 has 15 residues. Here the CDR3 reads CASTSRGQGAGEQYF. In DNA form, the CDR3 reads TGTGCCAGCACCTCTCGGGGACAGGGGGCCGGGGAGCAGTACTTC.

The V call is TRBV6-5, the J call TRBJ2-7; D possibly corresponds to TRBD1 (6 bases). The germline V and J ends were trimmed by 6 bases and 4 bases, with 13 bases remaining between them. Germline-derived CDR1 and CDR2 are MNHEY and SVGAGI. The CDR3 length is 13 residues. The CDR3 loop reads CASSRDRLYEQYF. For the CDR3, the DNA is TGTGCCAGCAGCCGAGACAGGTTATACGAGCAGTACTTC.

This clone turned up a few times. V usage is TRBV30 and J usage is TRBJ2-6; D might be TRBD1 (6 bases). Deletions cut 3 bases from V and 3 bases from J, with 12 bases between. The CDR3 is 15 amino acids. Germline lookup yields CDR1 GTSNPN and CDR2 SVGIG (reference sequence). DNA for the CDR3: TGTGCCTGGAGCTACAGGGTCCTTGGGGCCAACGTCCTGACTTTC. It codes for CAWSYRVLGANVLTF.

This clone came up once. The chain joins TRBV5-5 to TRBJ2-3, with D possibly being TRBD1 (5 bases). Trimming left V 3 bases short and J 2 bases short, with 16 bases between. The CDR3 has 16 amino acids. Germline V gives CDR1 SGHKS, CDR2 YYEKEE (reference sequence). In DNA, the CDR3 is TGTGCCAGCAGCTCGGCCCACAGGAACCCCACAGATACGCAGTATTTT. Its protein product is CASSSAHRNPTDTQYF.

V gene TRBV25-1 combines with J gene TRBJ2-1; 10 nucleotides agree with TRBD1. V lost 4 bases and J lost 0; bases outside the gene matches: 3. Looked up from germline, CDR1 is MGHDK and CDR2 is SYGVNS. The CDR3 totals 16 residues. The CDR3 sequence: CASSGTGGTSYNEQFF. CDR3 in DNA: TGTGCCAGCAGTGGGACAGGGGGGACCTCCTACAATGAGCAGTTCTTC.

CDR3 sequence: CASSPDRGVTGELFF. The CDR3 bases are TGTGCCAGCTCACCCGACAGGGGGGTCACCGGGGAGCTGTTTTTT. V gene TRBV18 combines with J gene TRBJ2-2; 9 bases line up with TRBD1. This CDR3 is 15 amino acids long. Germline V gene lookup returns CDR1 KGHSH and CDR2 LQKENI. V shed 3 bases, J shed 4 bases, and the junction held 3 bases outside the gene matches.

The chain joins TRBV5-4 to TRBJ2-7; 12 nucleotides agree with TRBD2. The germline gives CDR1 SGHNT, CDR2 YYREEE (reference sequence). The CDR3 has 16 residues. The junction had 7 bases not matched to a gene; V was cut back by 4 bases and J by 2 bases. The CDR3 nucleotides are TGTGCCAGCAGCCCCGGGGGGACTAGCGGGCCCTACGAGCAGTACTTC. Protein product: CASSPGGTSGPYEQYF.

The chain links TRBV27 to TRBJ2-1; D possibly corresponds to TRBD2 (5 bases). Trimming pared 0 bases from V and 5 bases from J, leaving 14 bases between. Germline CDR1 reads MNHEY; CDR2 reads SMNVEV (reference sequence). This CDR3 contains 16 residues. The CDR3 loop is CASSLSQFRGNNEQFF. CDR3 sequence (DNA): TGTGCCAGCAGTTTATCTCAGTTTCGGGGTAACAATGAGCAGTTCTTC.

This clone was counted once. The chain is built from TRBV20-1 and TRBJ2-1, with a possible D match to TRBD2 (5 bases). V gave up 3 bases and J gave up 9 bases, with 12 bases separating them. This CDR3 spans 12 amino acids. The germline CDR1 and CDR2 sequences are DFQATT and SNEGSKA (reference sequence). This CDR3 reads CSASRGGGEQFF. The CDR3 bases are TGCAGTGCTAGTCGTGGAGGCGGTGAGCAGTTCTTC.

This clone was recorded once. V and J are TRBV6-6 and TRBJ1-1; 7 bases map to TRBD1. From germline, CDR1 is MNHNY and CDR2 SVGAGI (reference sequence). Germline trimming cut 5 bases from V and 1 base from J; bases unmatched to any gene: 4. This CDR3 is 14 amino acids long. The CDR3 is CASSIGQANTEAFF. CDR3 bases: TGTGCCAGCAGTATCGGACAGGCGAACACTGAAGCTTTCTTT.

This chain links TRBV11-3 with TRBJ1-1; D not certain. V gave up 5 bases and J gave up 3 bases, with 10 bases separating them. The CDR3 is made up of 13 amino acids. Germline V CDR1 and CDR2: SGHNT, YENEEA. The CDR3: CASSRAPDTEAFF. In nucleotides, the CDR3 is TGTGCCAGCAGCCGAGCCCCGGACACTGAAGCTTTCTTT.

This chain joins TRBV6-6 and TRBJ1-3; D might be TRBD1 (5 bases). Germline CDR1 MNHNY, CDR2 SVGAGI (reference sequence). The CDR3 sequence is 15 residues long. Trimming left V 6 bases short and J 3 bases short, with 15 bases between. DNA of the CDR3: TGTGCCAGCAGGTCCGGGGGAGCCCTTGGAAACACCATATATTTT. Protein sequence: CASRSGGALGNTIYF.

The CDR3 protein is CASSLEGRGISNQPQHF. CDR3 bases: TGTGCCAGCAGCTTAGAAGGCCGAGGCATCAGCAATCAGCCCCAGCATTTT. The V gene is TRBV11-2, the J gene TRBJ1-5; no clear D. Germline V lookup: CDR1 SGHAT, CDR2 FQNNGV. V was clipped by 0 bases and J by 1 base, with 13 bases between them. The CDR3 is 17 amino acids. Supplemented by reference TRBV11-2 and TRBJ1-5, the full variable domain reads EAGVAQSPRYKIIEKRQSVAFWCNPISGHATLYWYQQILGQGPKLLIQFQNNGVVDDSQLPKDRFSAERLKGVDSTLKIQPAKLEDSAVYLCASSLEGRGISNQPQHFGDGTRLSIL.

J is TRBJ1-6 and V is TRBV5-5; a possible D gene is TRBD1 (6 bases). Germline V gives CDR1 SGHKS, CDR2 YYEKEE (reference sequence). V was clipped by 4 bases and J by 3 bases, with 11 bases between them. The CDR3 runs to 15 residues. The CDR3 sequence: CASSPSDSYNSPLHF. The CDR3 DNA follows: TGTGCCAGCAGCCCCTCGGACAGCTATAATTCACCCCTCCACTTT.

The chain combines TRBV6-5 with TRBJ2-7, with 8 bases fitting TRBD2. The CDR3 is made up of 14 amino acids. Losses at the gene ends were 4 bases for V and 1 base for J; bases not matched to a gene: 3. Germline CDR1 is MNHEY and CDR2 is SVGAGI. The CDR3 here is CASSFGGASYEQYF. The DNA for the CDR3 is TGTGCCAGCAGTTTCGGGGGGGCGTCCTACGAGCAGTACTTC.

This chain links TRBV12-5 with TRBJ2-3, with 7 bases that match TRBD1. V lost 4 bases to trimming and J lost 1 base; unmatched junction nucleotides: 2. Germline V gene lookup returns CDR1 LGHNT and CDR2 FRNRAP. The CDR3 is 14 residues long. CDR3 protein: CASGWDSGTDTQYF. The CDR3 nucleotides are TGTGCTAGTGGTTGGGACAGTGGCACAGATACGCAGTATTTT.

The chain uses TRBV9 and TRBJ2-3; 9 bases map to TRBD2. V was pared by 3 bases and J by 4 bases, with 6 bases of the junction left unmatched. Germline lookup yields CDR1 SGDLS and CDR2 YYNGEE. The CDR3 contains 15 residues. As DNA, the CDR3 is TGTGCCAGCAGCGGGGAGGAGCGGGGGGCAGATACGCAGTATTTT. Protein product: CASSGEERGADTQYF.

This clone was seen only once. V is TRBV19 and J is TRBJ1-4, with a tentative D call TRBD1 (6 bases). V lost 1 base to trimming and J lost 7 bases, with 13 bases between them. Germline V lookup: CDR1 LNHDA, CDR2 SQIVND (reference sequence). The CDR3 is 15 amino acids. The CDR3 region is CASSIAGVPLEKLFF. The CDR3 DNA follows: TGTGCCAGTAGTATAGCAGGGGTCCCCCTTGAAAAACTGTTTTTT. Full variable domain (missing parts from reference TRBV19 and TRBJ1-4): DGGITQSPKYLFRKEGQNVTLSCEQNLNHDAMYWYRQDPGQGLRLIYYSQIVNDFQKGDIAEGYSVSREKKESFPLTVTSAQKNPTAFYLCASSIAGVPLEKLFFGSGTQLSVL.

The DNA for the CDR3 is TGTGCCAGCAGCTCCTCGGGTGGGACAGGGATTAATGAGCAGTTCTTC. Protein product: CASSSSGGTGINEQFF. This rearrangement joins TRBV27 to TRBJ2-1; 9 positions match TRBD1. Germline V gene lookup returns CDR1 MNHEY and CDR2 SMNVEV (reference sequence). J was trimmed by 7 bases and V by 6 bases; bases with no gene match: 13. The CDR3 runs to 16 residues.

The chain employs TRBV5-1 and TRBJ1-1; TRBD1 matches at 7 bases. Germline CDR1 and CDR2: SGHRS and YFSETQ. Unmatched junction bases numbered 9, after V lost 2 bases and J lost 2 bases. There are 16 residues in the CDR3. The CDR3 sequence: CASSLRPGQLNTEAFF. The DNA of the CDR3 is TGCGCCAGCAGCTTAAGGCCGGGACAGCTAAACACTGAAGCTTTCTTT.